The 27 T cell receptor beta chains below all came from one sample that was sequenced in a study of human T cells and chemical hapten exposure (dated by TCRdb to about 2021). Library preparation was by RACE. The listed sequencing device is NextSeq 500. Clones were called with MiXCR by TCRdb after fastp trimmed the public reads at Q25, and only in-frame beta chains were retained. Every entry covers one CDR3 protein and lists the most common genes and DNA from its rows. This sample lists just over 70,000 distinct CDR3 sequences; more than 9.5% were detected once. The ten top clones hold 1.4% of the sample. The meaning of the sample's time point label: patch test 3, about 24 weeks after DPC sensitization. Taken with the paper, the label for treatment or condition translates to: therapeutic diphenylcyclopropenone sensitization with weekly scalp DPC. The source material was whole blood, sampled in connection with sensitization to the hapten diphenylcyclopropenone (DPC). The receptors stem from a woman aged 45-65 years with alopecia areata. Some clones in this sample may be carry-over from other donors' samples.

Points on this clonotype: It is likely a read error, because the conserved phenylalanine at the end of the CDR3 is missing. This chain joins TRBV6-1 and TRBJ2-2; possibly TRBD1 or TRBD2 for D (6 bases each). Germline V lookup: CDR1 MNHNS, CDR2 SASEGT. V was shortened by 5 bases and J by 2 bases, with 15 bases between the two germline ends. This CDR3 contains 16 residues. CDR3 coding DNA: TGTGCCAGCAGTCCGGGACAAGGGACTAACACCGGGGAGCTGTTTCTT. It yields the protein CASSPGQGTNTGELFL.

Regarding this clonotype: A read error may produce the germline difference seen at one junction end. The chain uses TRBV12-5 and TRBJ1-1; D is undetermined. CDR1 and CDR2 (germline): LGHNT, FRNRAP. This CDR3 is built from 14 residues. CDR3 sequence: CASGFFPGNTEASF. For the CDR3, the DNA is TGTGCTAGTGGTTTCTTTCCTGGAAACACTGAAGCTTCCTTT. Using reference TRBV12-5 and TRBJ1-1 for the parts outside the CDR3, the full variable domain is DARVTQTPRHKVTEMGQEVTMRCQPILGHNTVFWYRQTMMQGLELLAYFRNRAPLDDSGMPKDRFSAEMPDATLATLKIQPSEPRDSAVYFCASGFFPGNTEASFGQGTRLTVV.

In regard to this clonotype: A single base separates this from a much larger clone, so it may be a read error. The J gene is TRBJ1-1, the V gene TRBV7-2, with a weak D call TRBD1 (5 bases). Trimming took 5 bases from V and 4 from J, leaving 11 bases between them. CDR1 is SGHTA and CDR2 is FQGNSA in the germline V gene. CDR3 length: 13 residues. CDR3 coding DNA: TGTGCCAGCAGCCCTATCAGGGCCACTGAAGCTTTCTTT. The encoded protein is CASSPIRATEAFF. Together with reference TRBV7-2 and TRBJ1-1, the CDR3 gives the full variable domain: GAGVSQSPSNKVTEKGKDVELRCDPISGHTALYWYRQSLGQGLEFLIYFQGNSAPDKSGLPSDRFSAERTGGSVSTLTIQRTQQEDSAVYLCASSPIRATEAFFGQGTRLTVV.

This clonotype was observed at least ten times. This chain joins TRBV18 and TRBJ1-6; D perhaps matches TRBD1 (5 bases). Germline V gene sequence: CDR1 KGHSH, CDR2 LQKENI. Trimming removed 5 bases at V and 10 bases at J, with 18 bases between. This CDR3 is built from 15 residues. CDR3 amino acids: CASSETGTPWSPLHF. As DNA, the CDR3 is TGTGCCAGCTCAGAAACCGGGACCCCGTGGTCACCCCTCCACTTT.

V gene TRBV5-1 combines with J gene TRBJ2-3; no firm D call. Per germline, CDR1 SGHRS and CDR2 YFSETQ. The CDR3 totals 11 residues. The V gene lost 4 bases and the J gene lost 5 bases, with 5 bases spanning the gap. The CDR3 coding sequence is TGCGCCAGCAGCACCGAAGATACGCAGTATTTT. This sequence encodes CASSTEDTQYF.

A word on this clonotype: At one of its ends the junction is not consistent with the germline gene, which may arise from a read error. V gene TRBV29-1 combines with J gene TRBJ2-2, with D possibly being TRBD1 (6 bases). This CDR3 has 13 amino acids. Germline CDR1 reads SQVTM; CDR2 reads ANQGSEA. The CDR3 DNA follows: TGTCCTAAAGACAGGAAGAACACCGGGGAGCTGTTTTTT. Protein sequence: CPKDRKNTGELFF.

The gene calls are TRBV24-1 and TRBJ2-1, with TRBD1 matching 10 bases. Germline CDR1 and CDR2: KGHDR and SFDVKD. The V and J ends lost 7 bases and 5 bases, in that order; junction bases with no gene match: 4. There are 14 residues in the CDR3. CDR3 residues: CATRTGTGDNEQFF. The CDR3 region has the DNA TGTGCCACCAGAACCGGGACAGGGGACAATGAGCAGTTCTTC.

In its sample, this clonotype was seen a few times. The chain recombines TRBV2 with TRBJ2-2; D ambiguous. Germline V gives CDR1 SNHLY, CDR2 FYNNEI. V lost 3 bases and J lost 6, with 5 bases in between. The CDR3 extends over 12 amino acids. The CDR3 DNA reads TGTGCCAGCAGTGAGTTGGCCGGGGAGCTGTTTTTT. Protein sequence: CASSELAGELFF.

This clonotype was counted many times. This sequence joins TRBV6-2 or TRBV6-3 and TRBJ2-2; TRBD1 matches 9 bases. Per germline, CDR1 MNHEY and CDR2 SVGEGT. With V trimmed by 6 bases and J by 3 bases, 5 bases remained unmatched. CDR3 length: 15 residues. The CDR3 nucleotides are TGTGCCAGCAGGAAGGGACAGGGCGACACCGGGGAGCTGTTTTTT. Its translation: CASRKGQGDTGELFF.

This clonotype was detected a few times. This chain joins TRBV7-2 and TRBJ1-1; no definite D call. The germline CDR1 and CDR2 sequences are SGHTA and FQGNSA. This CDR3 has 14 residues. V gave up 5 bases and J gave up 6 bases, with 16 bases separating them. The CDR3 DNA reads as TGTGCCAGCAGCCCCCGGACGATCATGTCTGAAGCTTTCTTT. It encodes CASSPRTIMSEAFF.

The chain joins TRBV2 to TRBJ2-5, with a tentative D call TRBD2 (5 bases). V lost 1 base and J lost 5, with 5 bases in between. This CDR3 is 12 amino acids long. Per germline, CDR1 SNHLY and CDR2 FYNNEI. CDR3: CASSEGRETQYF. For the CDR3, the DNA is TGTGCCAGCAGTGAAGGGAGGGAGACCCAGTACTTC.

Remarks on this clonotype: This may come from a read error, since a much larger clone is one base off. The chain links TRBV11-2 to TRBJ2-5, with 8 positions matching TRBD1. Germline CDR1 SGHAT, CDR2 FQNNGV. V shed 5 bases and J 5 bases; nucleotides not matched to a gene: 7. This CDR3 has 14 residues. The CDR3 reads CASSRVDRGETQYF. The CDR3 DNA reads as TGTGCCAGCAGCCGAGTCGACAGGGGTGAGACCCAGTACTTC.

This clonotype was observed at least ten times. V gene TRBV4-3 combines with J gene TRBJ1-1; weak D call: TRBD1 (5 bases). V lost 6 bases, J lost 4 bases, and 15 bases lay in between. CDR3 length: 14 residues. In germline, CDR1 is LGHNA, CDR2 YSLEER. Here the CDR3 DNA reads TGCGCCAGCAGACGCTCAGAGGGACGCACTGAAGCTTTCTTT. This encodes CASRRSEGRTEAFF.

As to this clonotype: This could be a read error, since a much larger clone is one nucleotide away. The chain carries TRBV18 and TRBJ2-6, with a tentative D call TRBD1 (5 bases). This CDR3 has 17 amino acids. Germline V gives CDR1 KGHSH, CDR2 LQKENI. The CDR3 nucleotides are TGTACCAGCTCACCACAGGACATAACCTCTGGGGCCAACGTCCTGACTTTC. It is translated as CTSSPQDITSGANVLTF.

This sequence joins TRBV10-3 and TRBJ2-3; D remains ambiguous. V lost 5 bases and J 8 bases, leaving 14 bases between the germline ends. The CDR3 is made up of 13 amino acids. CDR1 and CDR2 (germline): ENHRY, SYGVKD. CDR3 region: CAISLDAPGTQYF. As DNA, the CDR3 is TGTGCCATCAGTTTGGACGCCCCAGGTACGCAGTATTTT.

The chain is built from TRBV28 and TRBJ1-4; D uncertain. CDR1 is MDHEN, CDR2 SYDVKM, per germline. V was shortened by 5 bases and J by 7 bases, with 8 bases between the two germline ends. This CDR3 region has 12 residues. The CDR3 loop reads CASSLISEKLFF. The CDR3 DNA reads TGTGCCAGCAGTCTTATAAGTGAAAAACTGTTTTTT.

This clonotype was detected a few times. This sequence joins TRBV6-6 and TRBJ2-1; D gene unclear. CDR1 is MNHNY and CDR2 is SVGAGI in the germline V gene (reference sequence). V was clipped by 5 bases and J by 10 bases, with 12 bases between them. The CDR3 loop spans 12 amino acids. In nucleotides, the CDR3 is TGTGCCAGCAGTCTCGCCGGATTAGAGCAGTTCTTC. Amino acids: CASSLAGLEQFF.

At least ten counts were recorded for this clonotype. The chain is built from TRBV12-2 and TRBJ2-6; the D segment call TRBD1 is taken from the table without a DNA check. TRBV12-2 is a pseudogene segment. This CDR3 has 19 residues. The CDR3 sequence: CASRLPGGDLSSGANVLTF. The CDR3 DNA reads TGTGCAAGTCGCTTACCCGGGGGAGACCTAAGCTCTGGGGCCAACGTCCTGACTTTC.

This clonotype has only a few counts. The CDR3 DNA reads as TGTGCCAGCATTGGGAGCTACAATGAGCAGTTCTTC. It codes for CASIGSYNEQFF. V is TRBV6-5 and J is TRBJ2-1; possibly TRBD2 for D (5 bases). V was pared by 7 bases and J by 3 bases, with 7 bases between. This CDR3 has 12 residues. Looked up from germline, CDR1 is MNHEY and CDR2 is SVGAGI.

In its sample, this clonotype was seen many times. The CDR3, as DNA: TGCAGCGTTGACGCTCCTAGCGGGAGCTCCTACGAGCAGTACTTC. Protein product: CSVDAPSGSSYEQYF. This chain joins TRBV29-1 and TRBJ2-7, with 10 bases that match TRBD2. Trimming took 3 bases from V and 0 from J; bases not matched to a gene: 5. The CDR3 loop spans 15 amino acids. Looked up from germline, CDR1 is SQVTM and CDR2 is ANQGSEA.

This chain connects TRBV5-4 to TRBJ2-7; TRBD2 matches at 11 bases. The ends lost 4 bases at V and 1 base at J; junction bases unmatched: 4. CDR3 size: 15 residues. Germline V gene lookup returns CDR1 SGHNT and CDR2 YYREEE (reference sequence). The CDR3 spells CASSPGLAASYEQYF. The CDR3 DNA is TGTGCCAGCAGCCCGGGACTAGCGGCTTCCTACGAGCAGTACTTC.

The rearrangement links TRBV12-2 to TRBJ1-2; the table's D call TRBD1 went unverified against the DNA. TRBV12-2 is a listed pseudogene. This CDR3 contains 14 residues. The CDR3, as DNA: TGTGCAAGTCGCCGAGCCGACAGGGGGCCTAGCTACACCTTC. This translates into CASRRADRGPSYTF.

This clonotype appeared a few times. This chain uses TRBV4-1 with TRBJ2-1; TRBD2 matches at 13 bases. V was clipped by 1 base and J by 7 bases; unmatched bases: 7. This CDR3 is built from 17 residues. Germline CDR1 reads MGHRA; CDR2 reads YSYEKL. The CDR3 here is CASSQATLAGGRNEQFF. CDR3 nucleotides: TGCGCCAGCAGCCAAGCCACACTAGCGGGGGGGCGGAATGAGCAGTTCTTC.

This clonotype was detected a few times. The chain recombines TRBV20-1 with TRBJ1-6; 8 bases line up with TRBD1. The CDR3 contains 15 residues. The germline CDR1 and CDR2 sequences are DFQATT and SNEGSKA (reference sequence). Germline trimming cut 5 bases from V and 11 bases from J; bases unmatched to any gene: 14. CDR3 bases: TGCAGTGCTCGAGCAAGGGACAGGAGAATTACACCCCTCCACTTT. Amino acids: CSARARDRRITPLHF.

The rearrangement uses TRBV7-2 and TRBJ2-5; D is undetermined. This CDR3 has 13 residues. Trimming removed 1 base at V and 2 bases at J, with 5 bases between. CDR1 SGHTA and CDR2 FQGNSA come from the germline V gene. DNA for the CDR3: TGTGCCAGCAGCTTAGAACCTCAAGAGACCCAGTACTTC. Encoded protein: CASSLEPQETQYF. Full variable domain (outside the CDR3, taken from reference TRBV7-2 and TRBJ2-5): GAGVSQSPSNKVTEKGKDVELRCDPISGHTALYWYRQSLGQGLEFLIYFQGNSAPDKSGLPSDRFSAERTGGSVSTLTIQRTQQEDSAVYLCASSLEPQETQYFGPGTRLLVL.

Remarks on this clonotype: A read error may explain this, as a much larger clone is one base away. The rearrangement joins TRBV7-6 to TRBJ1-2; TRBD1 aligns across 7 bases. Germline V lookup: CDR1 SGHVS, CDR2 FNYEAQ. The CDR3 covers 18 residues. This CDR3 is CVSSRNTARTGFYYGYTF. In DNA form, the CDR3 reads TGTGTCAGCAGCCGCAACACGGCCCGGACAGGTTTTTACTATGGCTACACCTTC.

This clonotype was seen a few times. The V gene is TRBV11-2, the J gene TRBJ2-5; 14 bases map to TRBD2. Germline V gene sequence: CDR1 SGHAT, CDR2 FQNNGV. The J segment lost 2 bases and the V segment lost 5 bases, leaving 10 bases of the junction unmatched. CDR3 size: 18 residues. CDR3 sequence: CASSITTGTSGGQETQYF. The DNA for the CDR3 is TGTGCCAGCAGCATAACCACCGGGACTAGCGGGGGACAAGAGACCCAGTACTTC.